What follows are 3 T cell receptor beta chains derived from one specimen sequenced in a study of T cells in Graves' hyperthyroidism and ophthalmopathy. RNA transcripts yielded amplified TCR beta CDR3 regions. When the TCR CDR3 underwent first-round RT-PCR, the HTBI primer set was used. In TCRdb, the multiplex PCR reads were re-called with MiXCR into one record per CDR3 protein. The sample holds 300,000 to 350,000 distinct CDR3 sequences; around 18% are singletons and the top ten take less than 20%. Sequencing input: blood. Receptors were obtained from a woman aged 40 to 49 with Graves' ophthalmopathy.

This clonotype was counted at least ten times. V usage is TRBV25-1 and J usage is TRBJ1-5, with D perhaps TRBD1 (6 bases). In germline, CDR1 is MGHDK, CDR2 SYGVNS. This CDR3 is built from 14 residues. V was trimmed by 4 bases and J by 7 bases, leaving 14 bases between them. The CDR3 nucleotides are TGTGCCAGCAGTGGTACAGGGTTTTGGCAGCCCCAGCATTTT. Translated: CASSGTGFWQPQHF.

The sample holds many counts of this clonotype. The V call is TRBV27, the J call TRBJ2-7; D tentatively fits TRBD1 or TRBD2 (5 bases each). The V end lost 2 bases, the J end lost 2 bases, and 13 bases lay between the germline ends. Germline V gene lookup returns CDR1 MNHEY and CDR2 SMNVEV (reference sequence). CDR3 length equals 15 residues. The CDR3 is CASSLIGLGAYEQYF. The CDR3 DNA reads as TGTGCCAGCAGTTTAATCGGTTTGGGGGCCTACGAGCAGTACTTC.

This clonotype was seen many times. The rearrangement uses TRBV5-1 and TRBJ2-7, with D unclear. The CDR3 runs 14 residues. The germline V and J ends were trimmed by 0 bases and 3 bases, with 10 bases remaining between them. Germline V gene lookup returns CDR1 SGHRS and CDR2 YFSETQ. The CDR3 sequence is CASSLAADYYEQYF. The CDR3 DNA reads TGCGCCAGCAGCTTGGCCGCGGATTACTACGAGCAGTACTTC.